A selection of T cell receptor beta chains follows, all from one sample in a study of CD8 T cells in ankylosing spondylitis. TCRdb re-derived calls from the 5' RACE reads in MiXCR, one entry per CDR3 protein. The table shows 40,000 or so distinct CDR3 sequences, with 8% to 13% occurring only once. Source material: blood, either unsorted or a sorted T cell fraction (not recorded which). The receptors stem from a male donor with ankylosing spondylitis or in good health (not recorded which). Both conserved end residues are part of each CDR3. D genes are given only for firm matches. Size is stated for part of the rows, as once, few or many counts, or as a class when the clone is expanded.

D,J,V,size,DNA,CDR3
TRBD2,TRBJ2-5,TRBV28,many,TGTGCCAGCAGTTTACTCCAGACTAGCGCCGAGACCCAGTACTTC,CASSLLQTSAETQYF
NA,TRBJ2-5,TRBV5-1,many,TGCGCCAGCAGCTTGCCAGGGTGGTACCAAGAGACCCAGTACTTC,CASSLPGWYQETQYF
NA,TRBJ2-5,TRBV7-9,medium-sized,TGTGCCAGCAGCTTAGGGGACGCCGGAGAGACCCAGTACTTC,CASSLGDAGETQYF
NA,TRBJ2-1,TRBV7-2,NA,TGTGCCAGCAGCCAGGGACCTAGTCTCAATGAGCAGTTCTTC,CASSQGPSLNEQFF
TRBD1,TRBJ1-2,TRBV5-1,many,TGCGCCAGCAGCCCACGACAGGGAGCGATGGCTGGCTACACCTTC,CASSPRQGAMAGYTF
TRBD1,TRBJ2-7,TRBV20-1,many,TGCAGTGTAGACAGGGGGCGCGGTAATTCCTACGAGCAGTACTTC,CSVDRGRGNSYEQYF
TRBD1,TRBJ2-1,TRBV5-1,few,TGCGCCAGCAGCGACCATACGACAGGGTTGGGCGATGAGCAGTTCTTC,CASSDHTTGLGDEQFF
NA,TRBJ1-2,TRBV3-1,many,TGTGCCAGCAGCCAAGAAGATCGGCCAGTCCAGGGCTACACCTTC,CASSQEDRPVQGYTF
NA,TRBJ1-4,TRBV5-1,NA,TGCGCCAGCAGCCGGGGCGACAGACCAAAAAATGAAAAACTGTTTTTT,CASSRGDRPKNEKLFF
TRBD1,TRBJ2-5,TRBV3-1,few,TGTGCCACCCAACAGGGGATCCGAGAGACCCAGTACTTC,CATQQGIRETQYF
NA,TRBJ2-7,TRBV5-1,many,TGCGCCAGCAGCTTTGGGGGGGGCCGGGACGAGCAGTACTTC,CASSFGGGRDEQYF
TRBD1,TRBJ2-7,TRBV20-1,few,TGCAGTGCTACATCCCGGGACAGCTACTCCTACGAGCAGTACTTC,CSATSRDSYSYEQYF
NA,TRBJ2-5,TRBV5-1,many,TGCGCCAGCAGCCCCACGGGCGCAGTCCGGGAGACCCAGTACTTC,CASSPTGAVRETQYF
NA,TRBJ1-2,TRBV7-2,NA,TGTGCCAGCAGTTCTAGCGGGTCCCCTCTTAACTATGGCTACACCTTC,CASSSSGSPLNYGYTF
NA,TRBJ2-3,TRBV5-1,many,TGCGCCAGCAGCTATGGGGGGCGTTATCCTAGCACAGATACGCAGTATTTT,CASSYGGRYPSTDTQYF
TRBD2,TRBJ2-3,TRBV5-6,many,TGTGCCAGCAGCTTTAAGCGGGGCACTAGCACAGATACGCAGTATTTT,CASSFKRGTSTDTQYF
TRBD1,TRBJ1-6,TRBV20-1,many,TGCAGTGCTAGAGAGGCCAGGGGGTTATATTCACCCCTCCACTTT,CSAREARGLYSPLHF
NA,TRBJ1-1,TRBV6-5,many,TGTGCCAGCAGTTACTCGGAGGGCTATGCTGAAGCTTTCTTT,CASSYSEGYAEAFF
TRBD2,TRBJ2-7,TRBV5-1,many,TGCGCCAGCACCCGAGGGAGTAGCGGGGGGCAGATCTACGAGCAGTACTTC,CASTRGSSGGQIYEQYF
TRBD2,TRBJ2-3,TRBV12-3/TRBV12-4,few,TGTGCCAGCAGCCCTACCAGGACTAGCGGGGGGAGCACAGATACGCAGTATTTT,CASSPTRTSGGSTDTQYF
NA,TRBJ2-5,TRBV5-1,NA,TGCGCCAGCAGCTTGGGGAGTGGGGAGACCCAGTACTTC,CASSLGSGETQYF
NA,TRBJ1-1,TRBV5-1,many,TGCGCCAGCAGCCCCGGGCGTCAGCTTGAAGCTTTCTTT,CASSPGRQLEAFF
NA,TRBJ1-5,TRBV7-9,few,TGTGCCAGCAGCTTAGATAGCCGGCCCCAGCATTTT,CASSLDSRPQHF
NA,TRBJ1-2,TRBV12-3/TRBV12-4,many,TGTGCCAGCAGTTTGTACCGGTTACAGGGCGGCTATGGCTACACCTTC,CASSLYRLQGGYGYTF
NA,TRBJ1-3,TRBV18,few,TGTGCCAGCTCACCACCAGTAAGGGGTGATGGAAACACCATATATTTT,CASSPPVRGDGNTIYF
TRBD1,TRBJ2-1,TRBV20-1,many,TGCAGGGTTGACAGGGGTTTGGATGAGCAGTTCTTC,CRVDRGLDEQFF
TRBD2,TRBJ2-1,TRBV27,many,TGTGCCAGCAGTTTGGTTAGCGGGGGAAACAATGAGCAGTTCTTC,CASSLVSGGNNEQFF
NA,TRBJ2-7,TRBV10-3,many,TGTGCCATCAGTGCCCGACAGTCCTCCTACGAGCAGTACTTC,CAISARQSSYEQYF
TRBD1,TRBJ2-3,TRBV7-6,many,TGTGCCAGCAGAGCCCGACAGGGATTCACAGATACGCAGTATTTT,CASRARQGFTDTQYF
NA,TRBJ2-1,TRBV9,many,TGTGCCAGCAGCAAGACCCGGGACTCCCTCAATGAGCAGTTCTTC,CASSKTRDSLNEQFF
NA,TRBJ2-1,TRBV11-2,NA,TGTGCCAGCAGCCGGGTCCCTGGGCCCTACAATGAGCAGTTCTTC,CASSRVPGPYNEQFF
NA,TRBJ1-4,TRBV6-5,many,TGTGCCAGCAGTTTGAGCCCGGGGATTGAAAAACTGTTTTTT,CASSLSPGIEKLFF
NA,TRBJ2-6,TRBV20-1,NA,TGCAGTGCTGGTCCGAAAACCTCTGGGGCCAACGTCCTGACTTTC,CSAGPKTSGANVLTF
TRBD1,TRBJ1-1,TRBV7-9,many,TGTGCCAGCACCCCGCAAAGAGGAGGGGGCAGTGAAGCTTTCTTT,CASTPQRGGGSEAFF
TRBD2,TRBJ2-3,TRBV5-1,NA,TGCGCCAGCAGCCCTAGCGGGGGGAAGGATACGCAGTATTTT,CASSPSGGKDTQYF
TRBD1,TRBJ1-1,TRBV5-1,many,TGCGCCAGCAGCTGGGCGACAGGGATGGACACTGAAGCTTTCTTT,CASSWATGMDTEAFF
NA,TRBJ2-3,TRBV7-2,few,TGTGCCAGCAGCTTAGGGCACGGGTTAGGGGATACGCAGTATTTT,CASSLGHGLGDTQYF
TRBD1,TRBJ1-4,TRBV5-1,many,TGCGCCAGCAGCTTGGACCGACAGGGGGAGAATGAAAAACTGTTTTTT,CASSLDRQGENEKLFF
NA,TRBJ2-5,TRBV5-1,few,TGCGCCAGCAGCTTGGACCCGCAAGAGACCCAGTACTTC,CASSLDPQETQYF
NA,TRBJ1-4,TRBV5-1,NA,TGCGCCAGCAGCCCTCAGGCGTACAATGAAAAACTGTTTTTT,CASSPQAYNEKLFF
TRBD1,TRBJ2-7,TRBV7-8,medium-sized,TGTGCCAGCAGCCCCCGGGACAGCTCCTACGAGCAGTACTTC,CASSPRDSSYEQYF
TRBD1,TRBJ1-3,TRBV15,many,TGTGCCACCAGCAGAGATAGGGGGCCCGGAAACACCATATATTTT,CATSRDRGPGNTIYF
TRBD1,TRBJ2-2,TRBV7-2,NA,TGTGCCAGCAGCGTATGGGACAGGGGGCACCTCGGGGAGCTGTTTTTT,CASSVWDRGHLGELFF
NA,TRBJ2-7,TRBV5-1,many,TGCGCCAGCAGCTTTAAGGGTTGGGACGAGCAGTACTTC,CASSFKGWDEQYF
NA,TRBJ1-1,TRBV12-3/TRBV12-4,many,TGTGCCAGCAGTTACGAAAACACTGAAGCTTTCTTT,CASSYENTEAFF
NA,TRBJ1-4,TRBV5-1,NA,TGCGCCAGCAGCGCCGGGGGGGGACAACGAAATGAAAAACTGTTTTTT,CASSAGGGQRNEKLFF
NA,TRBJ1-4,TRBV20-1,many,TGCAGTGCTGAACGACAGGTTGAAAAACTGTTTTTT,CSAERQVEKLFF
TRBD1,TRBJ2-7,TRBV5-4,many,TGTGCCAGCAGCTACCGGGACAGGGGGCTTCGGGAGCAGTACTTC,CASSYRDRGLREQYF
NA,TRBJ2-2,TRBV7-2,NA,TGTGCCAGCAGCTTAGTCAGGGGAGTAGCCGGGGAGCTGTTTTTT,CASSLVRGVAGELFF
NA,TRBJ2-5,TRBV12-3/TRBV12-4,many,TGTGCCAGCAGTCCGTTCACTAGTAGAGAGACCCAGTACTTC,CASSPFTSRETQYF
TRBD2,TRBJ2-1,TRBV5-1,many,TGCGCCAGCAGCTTGTTCCCTAGCGGGGGGCTCCTGGGGAATGAGCAGTTCTTC,CASSLFPSGGLLGNEQFF
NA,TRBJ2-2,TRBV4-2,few,TGTGCCAGCAGCCAAGATAGGGGTGCCGGGGAGCTGTTTTTT,CASSQDRGAGELFF
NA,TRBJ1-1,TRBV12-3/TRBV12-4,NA,TGTGTCAGCAGTAAGGAGAGAAGAACTGAAGCTTTCTTT,CVSSKERRTEAFF
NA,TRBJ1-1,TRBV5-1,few,TGCGCCAGCAGCCCAGACACGTTGAACACTGAAGCTTTCTTT,CASSPDTLNTEAFF
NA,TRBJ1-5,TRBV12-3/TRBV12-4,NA,TGTGCCAGCAGTTTTGGAAGCAGTCAGCCCCAGCATTTT,CASSFGSSQPQHF